A single sample gave rise to the 24 T cell receptor beta chains below, sequenced in a study of blood T cell repertoires in COVID-19 (dated by TCRdb to 2020 to 2022). Preparation of the library involved the immunoSEQ multiplex PCR assay. TCRdb limited this immuneACCESS table to in-frame rearrangements with V and J called. A share of clones is missing; checked studies link under half to unresolved V genes, and the rest is unexplained. Counted in this sample were some 380,000 clones; roughly 87% of them appeared once. The top ten hold roughly 2% of the sample. The sample consisted of PBMCs or T cells enriched from blood (not recorded which). The receptors were sampled from a woman aged 40-49 years with acute COVID-19.

This sequence joins TRBV3-1 (or the pseudogene TRBV3-2) and TRBJ1-2; 9 nucleotides match TRBD1. CDR1 is LGHDT and CDR2 is YNNKEL in the germline V gene (reference sequence). V was clipped by 3 bases and J by 2 bases; unmatched bases: 4. CDR3 length: 15 amino acids. CDR3 sequence reads: CASSQDRGWNYGYTF. CDR3 in DNA: TGTGCCAGCAGCCAGGACAGGGGTTGGAACTATGGCTACACCTTC.

This sequence joins TRBV30 and TRBJ1-6, with D uncertain. CDR3 length: 13 residues. Trimming left V 1 base short and J 8 bases short, with 9 bases between. Germline lookup yields CDR1 GTSNPN and CDR2 SVGIG (reference sequence). The chain's CDR3 is CAWSAEYDSPLHF. The CDR3 DNA follows: TGTGCCTGGAGTGCTGAGTATGATTCACCCCTCCACTTT.

This clone was observed a few times. V gene TRBV19 combines with J gene TRBJ1-5; D is unresolved. CDR1 is LNHDA, CDR2 SQIVND, per germline (reference sequence). The V and J ends lost 3 bases and 0 bases respectively, with 9 bases between them. The CDR3 length is 15 residues. CDR3 protein: CASSILTSSNQPQHF. CDR3 DNA sequence: TGTGCCAGTAGTATTCTGACTTCTAGCAATCAGCCCCAGCATTTT.

The chain has TRBV14 and TRBJ2-3, with 8 bases identical to TRBD2. The trim removed 5 bases at V and 5 bases at J, leaving 9 bases unmatched. Germline CDR1 is SGHDN and CDR2 is FVKESK. CDR3 length equals 15 residues. The CDR3 reads CASSDRGGWEDTQYF. Here the CDR3 DNA reads TGTGCCAGCAGCGATCGGGGGGGCTGGGAAGATACGCAGTATTTT.

J is TRBJ2-7 and V is TRBV12-3 or TRBV12-4; 8 bases map to TRBD1. The J segment lost 2 bases and the V segment lost 7 bases, leaving 4 bases of the junction unmatched. This CDR3 has 13 residues. The CDR3 region is CASNDRGAYEQYF. For the CDR3, the DNA is TGTGCCAGCAATGACAGGGGAGCCTACGAGCAGTACTTC.

J is TRBJ1-1 and V is TRBV14; D gene ambiguous. The length of the CDR3 is 14 residues. Germline lookup yields CDR1 SGHDN and CDR2 FVKESK. Trimming removed 4 bases at V and 5 bases at J, with 14 bases between. The CDR3 protein is CASSLTHGKTEAFF. The CDR3 nucleotides read TGTGCCAGCAGCCTAACGCACGGGAAAACTGAAGCTTTCTTT.

The genes are TRBV19 and TRBJ1-5, with 8 bases identical to TRBD1. Germline V lookup: CDR1 LNHDA, CDR2 SQIVND (reference sequence). J lost 0 bases, V lost 7 bases, and 8 bases had no gene match. CDR3 length: 16 amino acids. Here the CDR3 DNA reads TGTGCCAGTAAGGAGACCAGGGGGCGTAGCAATCAGCCCCAGCATTTT. It codes for CASKETRGRSNQPQHF. The full variable domain, rest sourced from reference TRBV19 and TRBJ1-5, is DGGITQSPKYLFRKEGQNVTLSCEQNLNHDAMYWYRQDPGQGLRLIYYSQIVNDFQKGDIAEGYSVSREKKESFPLTVTSAQKNPTAFYLCASKETRGRSNQPQHFGDGTRLSIL.

The V and J genes are TRBV5-1 and TRBJ2-7, with 9 bases that match TRBD2. The length of the CDR3 is 16 residues. Germline V gene data show CDR1 as SGHRS and CDR2 as YFSETQ. V trimming: 6 bases; J trimming: 0 bases; junction bases outside the gene matches: 10. For the CDR3, the DNA is TGCGCCAGCAATCCAGGGACTAGCAGGAGCTCCTACGAGCAGTACTTC. It yields the protein CASNPGTSRSSYEQYF. Drawing the rest from reference TRBV5-1 and TRBJ2-7, the complete variable domain is KAGVTQTPRYLIKTRGQQVTLSCSPISGHRSVSWYQQTPGQGLQFLFEYFSETQRNKGNFPGRFSGRQFSNSRSEMNVSTLELGDSALYLCASNPGTSRSSYEQYFGPGTRLTVT.

The chain is built from TRBV5-4 and TRBJ1-6; no definite D call. The CDR3 is 15 amino acids. Germline V lookup: CDR1 SGHNT, CDR2 YYREEE (reference sequence). Trimming left V 0 bases short and J 9 bases short, with 13 bases between. The CDR3 region is CASSLANRALSPLHF. CDR3 nucleotides: TGTGCCAGCAGCTTGGCCAACAGAGCTCTTTCACCCCTCCACTTT.

V and J are TRBV11-2 and TRBJ2-1; maybe TRBD1 (5 bases). Per the germline V gene, CDR1 is SGHAT and CDR2 is FQNNGV. The V and J ends lost 5 bases and 5 bases respectively, with 10 bases between them. The CDR3 contains 13 residues. CDR3 residues: CASSLNRNNEQFF. The CDR3 DNA sequence: TGTGCCAGCAGCCTAAACAGGAACAATGAGCAGTTCTTC.

This chain links TRBV5-1 with TRBJ2-3, with 7 bases identical to TRBD2. From germline, CDR1 is SGHRS and CDR2 YFSETQ. The CDR3 has 15 amino acids. Trimming took 4 bases from V and 2 from J; bases not matched to a gene: 7. The CDR3 bases are TGCGCCAGCAGCCCCGGGACTACTTACACAGATACGCAGTATTTT. Amino acid sequence: CASSPGTTYTDTQYF.

The genes are TRBV5-6 and TRBJ2-5, with 8 bases lining up with TRBD1. Germline CDR1 is SGHDT and CDR2 is YYEEEE. This CDR3 has 15 amino acids. V dropped 3 bases and J dropped 1; count of bases not matched to a gene: 5. The CDR3 DNA is TGTGCCAGCAGCTCGTACGGGACAGGCCAAGAGACCCAGTACTTC. Translating gives CASSSYGTGQETQYF.

The chain recombines TRBV15 with TRBJ2-5, with D possibly being TRBD1 (5 bases). Trimming pared 0 bases from V and 5 bases from J, leaving 13 bases between. The CDR3 totals 15 residues. Germline CDR1 is LNHNV and CDR2 is YYDKDF (reference sequence). The CDR3 DNA reads TGTGCCACCAGCAGAGATCTCCAGGGAAGGGAGACCCAGTACTTC. Amino acids: CATSRDLQGRETQYF. Full variable domain (outside the CDR3, taken from reference TRBV15 and TRBJ2-5): DAMVIQNPRYQVTQFGKPVTLSCSQTLNHNVMYWYQQKSSQAPKLLFHYYDKDFNNEADTPDNFQSRRPNTSFCFLDIRSPGLGDTAMYLCATSRDLQGRETQYFGPGTRLLVL.

This chain joins TRBV30 and TRBJ2-2; no reliable D call. The V end was cut by 4 bases, the J end by 6 bases, with 12 bases between. CDR3 size: 13 residues. The germline CDR1 and CDR2 sequences are GTSNPN and SVGIG (reference sequence). CDR3 region: CAWNEEKAGELFF. The CDR3, as DNA: TGTGCCTGGAACGAGGAAAAGGCCGGGGAGCTGTTTTTT.

The chain is built from TRBV3-1 (or the pseudogene TRBV3-2) and TRBJ2-7, with 9 bases that match TRBD1. In germline, CDR1 is LGHDT, CDR2 YNNKEL (reference sequence). J was trimmed by 3 bases and V by 1 base; bases with no gene match: 4. The CDR3 length is 15 residues. CDR3 coding DNA: TGTGCCAGCAGCCAAGGGTGGGACAGGGACTACGAGCAGTACTTC. It specifies CASSQGWDRDYEQYF.

The chain is built from TRBV4-1 and TRBJ1-3; D remains ambiguous. The germline V gene has CDR1 MGHRA and CDR2 YSYEKL. Trimming shortened V by 4 bases and J by 4 bases, and 5 bases separated the two germline ends. The CDR3 has 12 amino acids. CDR3 sequence reads: CASSPGGNTIYF. The CDR3 region has the DNA TGCGCCAGCAGCCCCGGGGGAAACACCATATATTTT.

The CDR3 DNA is TGTGCCTGGACGACAGGGTCTCACACCGGGGAGCTGTTTTTT. Translating gives CAWTTGSHTGELFF. The chain recombines TRBV30 with TRBJ2-2; 7 nucleotides agree with TRBD1. CDR3 length: 14 amino acids. The V gene end was trimmed by 4 bases and the J gene end by 3 bases; junction bases not matched to a gene: 5. CDR1 is GTSNPN, CDR2 SVGIG, per germline (reference sequence).

Only one count was recorded for this clone. This rearrangement joins TRBV10-3 to TRBJ2-5; TRBD2 matches 11 bases. CDR3 length equals 15 residues. Looked up from germline, CDR1 is ENHRY and CDR2 is SYGVKD. The ends lost 6 bases at V and 2 bases at J; junction bases unmatched: 5. CDR3 DNA sequence: TGTGCCATCAGCCAGGGACTAGCGGATCAAGAGACCCAGTACTTC. This codes for CAISQGLADQETQYF.

V and J are TRBV19 and TRBJ2-2; 7 bases align to TRBD1. The V gene end was trimmed by 7 bases and the J gene end by 3 bases; junction bases not matched to a gene: 2. The germline CDR1 and CDR2 sequences are LNHDA and SQIVND (reference sequence). The CDR3 has 13 amino acids. In DNA form, the CDR3 reads TGTGCCAGTACCACAGGGGACACCGGGGAGCTGTTTTTT. This codes for CASTTGDTGELFF.

The chain uses TRBV7-6 and TRBJ1-1, with 9 bases lining up with TRBD1. With V trimmed by 5 bases and J by 6 bases, 7 bases remained unmatched. CDR3 length: 14 residues. Germline assignment: CDR1 SGHVS and CDR2 FNYEAQ. In DNA form, the CDR3 reads TGTGCCAGCAGCCCCGACAGGGGGACCCCTGAAGCTTTCTTT. Protein: CASSPDRGTPEAFF.

V gene TRBV30 combines with J gene TRBJ1-2; TRBD1 aligns across 7 bases. V trimming: 4 bases; J trimming: 4 bases; junction bases outside the gene matches: 6. CDR1 is GTSNPN, CDR2 SVGIG, per germline (reference sequence). The CDR3 contains 13 residues. CDR3 protein: CAWKPGQFYGYTF. For the CDR3, the DNA is TGTGCCTGGAAGCCGGGACAGTTCTATGGCTACACCTTC.

Here the CDR3 reads CASSMGVNEQFF. In DNA, the CDR3 is TGTGCCAGCTCAATGGGAGTGAATGAGCAGTTCTTC. The J gene is TRBJ2-1, the V gene TRBV18; D possibly corresponds to TRBD2 (5 bases). V was shortened by 5 bases and J by 7 bases, with 9 bases between the two germline ends. Germline assignment: CDR1 KGHSH and CDR2 LQKENI. The CDR3 runs 12 residues.

V usage is TRBV7-9 and J usage is TRBJ1-2; possible D gene TRBD1, 5 bases. CDR1 is SEHNR and CDR2 is FQNEAQ in the germline V gene (reference sequence). Trimming removed 5 bases at V and 4 bases at J, with 17 bases between. This CDR3 is 15 amino acids long. The CDR3 nucleotides are TGTGCCAGCAGCAGAACCCGGGGGACTCTCTATGGCTACACCTTC. This translates into CASSRTRGTLYGYTF.

CDR3 coding DNA: TGCGCCAGCAGCAGAGAGGACAGGCTCCAAAACATTCAGTACTTC. As protein: CASSREDRLQNIQYF. This chain connects TRBV5-1 to TRBJ2-4, with 7 bases fitting TRBD1. J was trimmed by 5 bases and V by 4 bases; bases with no gene match: 9. Per germline, CDR1 SGHRS and CDR2 YFSETQ. The CDR3 contains 15 residues.